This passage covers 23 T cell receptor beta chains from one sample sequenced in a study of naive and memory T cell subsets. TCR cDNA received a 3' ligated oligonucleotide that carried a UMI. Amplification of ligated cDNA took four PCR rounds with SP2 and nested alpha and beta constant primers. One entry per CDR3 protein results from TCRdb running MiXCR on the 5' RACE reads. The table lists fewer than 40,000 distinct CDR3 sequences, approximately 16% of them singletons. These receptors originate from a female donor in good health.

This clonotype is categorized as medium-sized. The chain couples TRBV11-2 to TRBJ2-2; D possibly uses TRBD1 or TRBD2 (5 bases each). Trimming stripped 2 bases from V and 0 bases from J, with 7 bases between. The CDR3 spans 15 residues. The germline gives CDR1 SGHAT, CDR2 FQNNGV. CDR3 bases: TGTGCCAGCAGCTTAAGAGGGGCGAACACCGGGGAGCTGTTTTTT. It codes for CASSLRGANTGELFF.

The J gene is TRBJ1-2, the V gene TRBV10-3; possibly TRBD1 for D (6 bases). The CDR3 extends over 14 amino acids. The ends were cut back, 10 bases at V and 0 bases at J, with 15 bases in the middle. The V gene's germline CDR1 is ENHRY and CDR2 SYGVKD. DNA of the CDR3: TGTGCCACGACGAGGGGGTTGACTAACTATGGCTACACCTTC. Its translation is CATTRGLTNYGYTF.

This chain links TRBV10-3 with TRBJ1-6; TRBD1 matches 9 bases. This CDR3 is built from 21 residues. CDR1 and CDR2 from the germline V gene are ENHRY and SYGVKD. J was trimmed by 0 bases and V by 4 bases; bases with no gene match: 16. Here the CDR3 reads CAISVVREDRGLSSYNSPLHF. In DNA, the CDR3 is TGTGCCATCAGTGTTGTCAGAGAGGACAGGGGTCTCAGCTCCTATAATTCACCCCTCCACTTT.

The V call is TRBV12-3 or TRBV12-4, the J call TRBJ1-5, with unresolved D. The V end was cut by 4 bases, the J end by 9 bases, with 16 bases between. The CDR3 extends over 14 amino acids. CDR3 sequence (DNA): TGTGCCAGCAGTTCTGATACGAGTCCCGGGCCCCAGCATTTT. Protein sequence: CASSSDTSPGPQHF.

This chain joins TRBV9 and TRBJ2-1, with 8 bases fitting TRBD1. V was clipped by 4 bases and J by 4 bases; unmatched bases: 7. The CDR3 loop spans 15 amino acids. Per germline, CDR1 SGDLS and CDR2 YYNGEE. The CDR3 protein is CASSPRDRTYNEQFF. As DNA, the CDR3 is TGTGCCAGCAGCCCCCGGGACAGGACATACAATGAGCAGTTCTTC.

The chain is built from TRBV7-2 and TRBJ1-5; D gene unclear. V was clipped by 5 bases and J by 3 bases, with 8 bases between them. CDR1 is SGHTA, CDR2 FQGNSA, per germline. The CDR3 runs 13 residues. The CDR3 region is CASSGRVNQPQHF. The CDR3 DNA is TGTGCCAGCAGCGGTAGAGTCAATCAGCCCCAGCATTTT.

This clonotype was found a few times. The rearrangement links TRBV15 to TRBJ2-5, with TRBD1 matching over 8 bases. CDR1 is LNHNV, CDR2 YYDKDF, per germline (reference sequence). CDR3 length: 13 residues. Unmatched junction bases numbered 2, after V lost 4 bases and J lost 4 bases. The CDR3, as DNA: TGTGCCACCAGCACTGGACAGGGAGAGACCCAGTACTTC. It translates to CATSTGQGETQYF. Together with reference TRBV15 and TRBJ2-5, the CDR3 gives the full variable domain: DAMVIQNPRYQVTQFGKPVTLSCSQTLNHNVMYWYQQKSSQAPKLLFHYYDKDFNNEADTPDNFQSRRPNTSFCFLDIRSPGLGDTAMYLCATSTGQGETQYFGPGTRLLVL.

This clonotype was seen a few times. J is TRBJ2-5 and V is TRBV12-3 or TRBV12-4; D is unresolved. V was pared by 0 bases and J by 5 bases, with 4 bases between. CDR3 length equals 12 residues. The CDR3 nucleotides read TGTGCCAGCAGTTTAGCGACGGAGACCCAGTACTTC. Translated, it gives CASSLATETQYF.

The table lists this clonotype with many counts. For the CDR3, the DNA is TGCAGCGTTGATGCGGCCGGGCAAGAGACCCAGTACTTC. It encodes CSVDAAGQETQYF. The chain employs TRBV29-1 and TRBJ2-5; D is unresolved. Deletions cut 3 bases from V and 2 bases from J, with 10 bases between. Per germline, CDR1 SQVTM and CDR2 ANQGSEA. The CDR3 consists of 13 residues.

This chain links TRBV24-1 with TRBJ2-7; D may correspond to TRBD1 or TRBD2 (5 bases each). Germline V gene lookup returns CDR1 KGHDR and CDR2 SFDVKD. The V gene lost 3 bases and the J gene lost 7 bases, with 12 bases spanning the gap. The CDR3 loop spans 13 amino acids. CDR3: CATSDPDRGEQYF. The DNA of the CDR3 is TGTGCCACCAGTGATCCTGACAGAGGGGAGCAGTACTTC.

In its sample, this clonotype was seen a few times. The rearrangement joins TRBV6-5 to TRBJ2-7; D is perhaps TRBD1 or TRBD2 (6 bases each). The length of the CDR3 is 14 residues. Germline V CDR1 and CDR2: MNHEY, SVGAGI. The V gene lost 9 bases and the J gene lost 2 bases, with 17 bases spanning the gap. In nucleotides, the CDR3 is TGTGCCAGTAAGGGAGGCAGGGGACCCTACGAGCAGTACTTC. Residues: CASKGGRGPYEQYF.

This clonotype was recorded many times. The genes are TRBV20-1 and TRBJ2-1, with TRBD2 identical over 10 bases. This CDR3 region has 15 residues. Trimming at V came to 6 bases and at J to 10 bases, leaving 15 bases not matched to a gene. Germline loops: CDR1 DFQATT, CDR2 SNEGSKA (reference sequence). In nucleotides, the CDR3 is TGCAGTGCGAGCCCACCTAGCGGGGGCGCCTCGGAGCAGTTCTTC. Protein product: CSASPPSGGASEQFF.

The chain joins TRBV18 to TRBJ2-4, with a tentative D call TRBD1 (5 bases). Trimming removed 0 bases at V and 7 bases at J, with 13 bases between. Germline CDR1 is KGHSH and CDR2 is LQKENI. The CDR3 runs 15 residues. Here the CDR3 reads CASSPPGGAWNIQYF. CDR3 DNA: TGTGCCAGCTCACCACCGGGTGGGGCCTGGAACATTCAGTACTTC.

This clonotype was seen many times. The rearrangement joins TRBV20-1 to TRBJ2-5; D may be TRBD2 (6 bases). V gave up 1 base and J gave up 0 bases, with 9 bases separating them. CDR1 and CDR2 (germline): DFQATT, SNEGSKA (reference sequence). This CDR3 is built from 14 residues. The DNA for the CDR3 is TGCAGTGCTAGAGGACCTAGCGACCAAGAGACCCAGTACTTC. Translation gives CSARGPSDQETQYF.

This CDR3 is CASSFLAGGEQYF. For the CDR3, the DNA is TGTGCCAGCAGCTTTCTAGCGGGGGGCGAGCAGTACTTC. The V gene is TRBV7-2, the J gene TRBJ2-7; TRBD2 agrees at 11 bases. With V trimmed by 3 bases and J by 6 bases, 1 base remained unmatched. This CDR3 has 13 residues. In germline, CDR1 is SGHTA, CDR2 FQGNSA.

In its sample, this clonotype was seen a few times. This CDR3 is CASRTSGSTDTQYF. The CDR3 DNA follows: TGCGCCAGCAGAACTAGCGGAAGCACAGATACGCAGTATTTT. The chain is built from TRBV5-1 and TRBJ2-3; 8 nucleotides line up with TRBD2. Trimming cost V 5 bases and J 0 bases; bases outside gene matches: 2. Looked up from germline, CDR1 is SGHRS and CDR2 is YFSETQ. The CDR3 spans 14 residues.

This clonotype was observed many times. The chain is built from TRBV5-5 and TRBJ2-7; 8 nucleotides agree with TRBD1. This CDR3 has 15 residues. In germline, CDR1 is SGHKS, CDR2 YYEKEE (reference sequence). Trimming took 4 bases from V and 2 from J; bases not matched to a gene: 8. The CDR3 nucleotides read TGTGCCAGCAGCCCGGACGGGACAGGAGCCTACGAGCAGTACTTC. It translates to CASSPDGTGAYEQYF.

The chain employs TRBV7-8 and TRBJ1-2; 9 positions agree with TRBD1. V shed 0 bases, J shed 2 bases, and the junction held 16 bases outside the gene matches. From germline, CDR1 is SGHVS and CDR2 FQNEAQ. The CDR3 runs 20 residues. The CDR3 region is CASSLARIYRGPLGNYGYTF. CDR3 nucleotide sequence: TGTGCCAGCAGCTTAGCGCGGATCTACAGGGGGCCCTTAGGCAACTATGGCTACACCTTC.

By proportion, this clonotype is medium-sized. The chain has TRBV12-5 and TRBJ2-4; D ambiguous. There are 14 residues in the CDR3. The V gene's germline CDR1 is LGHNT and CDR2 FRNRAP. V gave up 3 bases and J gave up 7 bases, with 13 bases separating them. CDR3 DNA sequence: TGTGCTAGTGGTTTTAGTGGGTCACATAACATTCAGTACTTC. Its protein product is CASGFSGSHNIQYF.

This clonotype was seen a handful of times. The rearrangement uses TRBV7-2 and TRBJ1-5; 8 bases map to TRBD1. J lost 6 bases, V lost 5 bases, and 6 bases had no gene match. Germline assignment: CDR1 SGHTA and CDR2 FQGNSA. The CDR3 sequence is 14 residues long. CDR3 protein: CASSLDRAGQPQHF. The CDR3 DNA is TGTGCCAGCAGCCTGGACAGGGCAGGTCAGCCCCAGCATTTT.

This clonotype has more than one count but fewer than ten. The CDR3 bases are TGCAGTGCTACCGTCTGGGGGGTGGCCAAAAACATTCAGTACTTC. Protein sequence: CSATVWGVAKNIQYF. The chain couples TRBV20-1 to TRBJ2-4, with D perhaps matching TRBD2 (6 bases). The V end was cut by 4 bases, the J end by 1 base, with 14 bases between. Germline-derived CDR1 and CDR2 are DFQATT and SNEGSKA (reference sequence). This CDR3 has 15 residues.

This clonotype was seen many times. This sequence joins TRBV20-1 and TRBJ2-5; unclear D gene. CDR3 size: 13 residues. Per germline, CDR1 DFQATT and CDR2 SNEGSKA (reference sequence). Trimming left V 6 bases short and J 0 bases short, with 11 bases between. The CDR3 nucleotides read TGCAGTGCGCTTCGAGGCCACCAAGAGACCCAGTACTTC. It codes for CSALRGHQETQYF.

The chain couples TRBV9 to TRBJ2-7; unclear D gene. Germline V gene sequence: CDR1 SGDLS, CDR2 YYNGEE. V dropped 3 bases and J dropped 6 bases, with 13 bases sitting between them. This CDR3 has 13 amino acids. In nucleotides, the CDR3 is TGTGCCAGCAGCGCCGCGGTGATGGGCGAGCAGTACTTC. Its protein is CASSAAVMGEQYF.